This T cell receptor beta chain stems from a study of T cell repertoires in cytomegalovirus infection. About the research overall: CMV infection and matching HLA type were both indicated by public TCR beta signatures. Regarding the study as a whole: People with CMV and the relevant HLA were identified by cumulative public TCR beta family frequency. Within the response measured ex vivo, HLA-C-restricted CMV-specific TCR beta clonotypes were dominant.

Germline V gene lookup returns CDR1 KGHSH and CDR2 LQKENI. The germline V and J ends were trimmed by 3 bases and 2 bases, with 13 bases remaining between them. The CDR3 contains 15 residues. Concerning this clonotype itself: The antigen is not known.

TCRdb redid the calling of the reads with MiXCR, one entry per CDR3 protein. The top ten hold around 12% of the sample, which has just over 300,000 distinct CDR3 sequences, around a sixth seen once. The receptor comes from a human donor in good health (CMV status not recorded). Some clones in this sample may be carry-over from other donors' samples. The J gene is TRBJ2-5, the V gene TRBV18; possibly TRBD2 for D (5 bases). Sequencing was carried out using PBMCs. CDR3 region: CASSPVGDSQETQYF. The CDR3 DNA reads TGTGCCAGCTCACCGGTGGGAGACTCACAAGAGACCCAGTACTTC. Variable domain in full (rest from reference TRBV18 and TRBJ2-5): NAGVMQNPRHLVRRRGQEARLRCSPMKGHSHVYWYRQLPEEGLKFMVYLQKENIIDESGMPKERFSAEFPKEGPSILRIQQVVRGDSAAYFCASSPVGDSQETQYFGPGTRLLVL.